This TCR beta chain derives from a study of T cells in Graves' hyperthyroidism and ophthalmopathy. General study points: Stable hyperthyroidism was separated from ophthalmopathy by a model based on 13 V-J features.

This CDR3 has 16 residues. Germline CDR1 is SGHDN and CDR2 is FVKESK. J gave up 2 bases and V 4 bases, and 6 bases lay outside the gene matches. Patients showing uncontrolled infection, other autoimmune disease, pregnancy or lactation were ineligible. Out of about 10 ml of fresh peripheral blood came the PBMCs. This clonotype was detected a few times. Its matching antigen is unknown. Amplification of TCR beta CDR3 regions used RNA as the template. During a first-round RT-PCR of the TCR CDR3, the HTBI primer set was used. Using its own MiXCR run on the multiplex PCR reads, TCRdb lists one record per CDR3 protein. Of nearly 600,000 distinct CDR3 sequences listed, 12% to 15% are singletons.

The sample consisted of blood. The rearrangement uses TRBV14 and TRBJ2-7, with TRBD2 identical over 12 bases. This sequence was found in a young woman with Graves' ophthalmopathy. CDR3 protein: CASSRLAGARAYEQYF. The CDR3 bases are TGTGCCAGCAGCCGACTAGCGGGAGCGCGCGCCTACGAGCAGTACTTC.